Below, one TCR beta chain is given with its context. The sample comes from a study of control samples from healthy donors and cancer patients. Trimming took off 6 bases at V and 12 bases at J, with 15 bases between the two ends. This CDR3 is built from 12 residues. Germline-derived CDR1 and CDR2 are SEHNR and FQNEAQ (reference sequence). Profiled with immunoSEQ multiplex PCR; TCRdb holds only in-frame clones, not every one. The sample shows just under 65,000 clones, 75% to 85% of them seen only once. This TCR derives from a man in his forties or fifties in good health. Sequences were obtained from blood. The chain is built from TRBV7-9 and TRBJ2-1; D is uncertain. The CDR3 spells CASSSVLYGQFF. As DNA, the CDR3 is TGTGCCAGCAGTTCTGTACTATATGGGCAGTTCTTC.